Following are 4 T cell receptor beta chains from one sample sequenced in a study of response to subunit inactivated influenza vaccine. TCRdb re-derived calls from the RT-PCR reads in MiXCR, one entry per CDR3 protein. This sample has more than 700,000 distinct CDR3 sequences, with 21% found just once. The sample here was PBMCs from blood, taken less than 6 days after vaccination. These receptors all come from a man aged 45-65 years who received an inactivated influenza vaccine.

The sample holds a few counts of this clonotype. The V and J genes are TRBV7-3 and TRBJ2-3; TRBD2 is a possible D gene (5 bases). The CDR3 sequence is 14 residues long. The ends were cut back, 3 bases at V and 4 bases at J, with 11 bases in the middle. In germline, CDR1 is SGHTA, CDR2 FQGTGA. DNA for the CDR3: TGTGCCAGCAGCTTCGGGGTTTCCGCAGATACGCAGTATTTT. The encoded protein is CASSFGVSADTQYF.

In its sample, this clonotype was seen many times. This chain connects TRBV5-1 to TRBJ2-3; D unclear. This CDR3 is built from 13 residues. Trimming shortened V by 0 bases and J by 6 bases, and 8 bases separated the two germline ends. Germline loops: CDR1 SGHRS, CDR2 YFSETQ. CDR3 bases: TGCGCCAGCAGCTTGGGCCGGCGGGATACGCAGTATTTT. Residues: CASSLGRRDTQYF.

Here the CDR3 reads CASSSTRGFISGANVLTF. The CDR3 nucleotides are TGTGCCAGCAGCTCAACCAGGGGTTTTATCTCTGGGGCCAACGTCCTGACTTTC. The chain joins TRBV7-8 to TRBJ2-6, with D perhaps matching TRBD1 (6 bases). Trimming left V 4 bases short and J 0 bases short, with 16 bases between. Per germline, CDR1 SGHVS and CDR2 FQNEAQ. This CDR3 has 18 amino acids.

This clonotype was counted a few times. The chain links TRBV7-2 to TRBJ2-3, with D perhaps assigned TRBD1 or TRBD2 (5 bases each). This CDR3 spans 17 amino acids. V was pared by 6 bases and J by 4 bases, with 23 bases between. Germline assignment: CDR1 SGHTA and CDR2 FQGNSA. CDR3 sequence (DNA): TGTGCCAGCAGTCCTGGCGCCCCCGGGACGGCTTCAGATACGCAGTATTTT. It is translated as CASSPGAPGTASDTQYF.